The rows below give T cell receptor beta chains drawn from one sample of a study of T cells after yellow fever vaccination. TCRdb redid the calling of the 5' RACE reads with MiXCR, one entry per CDR3 protein. The sample lists hundreds of thousands of distinct CDR3 sequences; roughly 13% were seen once. The sequencing here drew on PBMCs, taken on the day of the yellow fever booster vaccination. The receptors come from a man between 25 and 39 years old who received the YFV17D yellow fever vaccine. The CDR3 runs from the conserved cysteine through the conserved F or W.

V | CDR3
TRBV7-2 | CASSPDRGQETQYF
TRBV5-8 | CAISSGLGGYTF
TRBV29-1 | CSVVAADTQYF
TRBV27 | CASSGLGNQPQHF
TRBV5-1 | CASSLVSGNSPLHF
TRBV4-1 | CASSQDRGQGVLAKNIQYF
TRBV14 | CASSHPARLRNEQFF
TRBV24-1 | CATAPTPGQRSTDTQYF
TRBV12-3/TRBV12-4 | CASSLPPGNTIYF
TRBV28 | CASRTPHPGEQYF
TRBV12-3/TRBV12-4 | CASSTTGGSGNEQFF
TRBV12-3/TRBV12-4 | CASSLGRSTGYTF
TRBV28 | CASSLHIAKNIQYF
TRBV7-2 | CASSFGTSGSSYEQYF
TRBV4-3 | CASSQVGRPNTQYF
TRBV20-1 | CSARQGPTYTQYF
TRBV7-3 | CASSLMRRENTGELFF
TRBV29-1 | CSVVGAVSASGSIDTQYF
TRBV27 | CASSLVKGQSKRTQYF
TRBV29-1 | CSVDVGALTEAFF
TRBV29-1 | CSTGGTNTGELFF
TRBV29-1 | CSSSGLAGAYNEQFF
TRBV10-2 | CASSGVRNQPQHF
TRBV7-9 | CASSHPILAGEETQYF
TRBV7-3 | CASSPRSGGGEQYF